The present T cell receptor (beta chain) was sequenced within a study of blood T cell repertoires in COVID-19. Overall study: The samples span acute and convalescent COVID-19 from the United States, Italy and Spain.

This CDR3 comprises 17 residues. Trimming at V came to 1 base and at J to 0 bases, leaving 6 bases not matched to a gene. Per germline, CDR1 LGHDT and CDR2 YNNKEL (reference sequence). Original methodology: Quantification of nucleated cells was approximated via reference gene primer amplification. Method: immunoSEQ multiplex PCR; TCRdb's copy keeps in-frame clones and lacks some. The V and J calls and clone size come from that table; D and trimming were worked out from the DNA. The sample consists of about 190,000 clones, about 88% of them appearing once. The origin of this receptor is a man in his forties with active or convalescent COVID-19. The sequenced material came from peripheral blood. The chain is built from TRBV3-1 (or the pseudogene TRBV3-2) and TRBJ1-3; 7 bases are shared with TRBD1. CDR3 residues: CASSQGTGYFSGNTIYF. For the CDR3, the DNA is TGTGCCAGCAGCCAAGGGACAGGATACTTCTCTGGAAACACCATATATTTT.